The sequence of this T cell receptor (beta chain) was determined in a study of vaccination effects on CD4 cells after COVID-19. Prior to sequencing, the ViraFEST assay stimulated PBMC with viral peptide pools, which expanded the antigen-specific CD4+ T cells. The culture ran for 10 days before CD4+ T cells were isolated. Vaccinees lacked prior SARS-CoV-2 infection and tested negative for nucleocapsid antibodies. This clone has just a few counts. The antigen is not known. The CDR3 is made up of 14 amino acids. V was pared by 4 bases and J by 1 base, with 11 bases between. Germline V lookup: CDR1 SGHNT, CDR2 YYREEE (reference sequence). Assay: immunoSEQ multiplex PCR; the TCRdb copy retains only in-frame clones and omits some. Of roughly 24,000 clones listed, about three quarters are singletons.

This chain uses TRBV5-4 with TRBJ1-1; a possible D gene is TRBD1 (5 bases). Specimen: CD4+ T cells from PBMCs cultured with SARS-CoV-2 spike peptides, collected before COVID-19 vaccination. The sequence derives from a human donor who received a COVID-19 vaccine. As DNA, the CDR3 is TGTGCCAGCAGCAGGATAGACAGGAACACTGAAGCTTTCTTT. Encoded protein: CASSRIDRNTEAFF.